This T cell receptor (beta chain) appears in the sequencing data of a study of blood T cell repertoires in COVID-19. The wider study: The study drew acute and convalescent COVID-19 samples from the United States, Italy and Spain. PBMCs, B-cell-depleted T cells, or T cells were the source of the cDNA or gDNA that made up the material.

With 4 bases removed from V and 2 bases from J, the gap between germline ends came to 8 bases. This CDR3 contains 14 residues. Germline CDR1 and CDR2: LNHDA and SQIVND (reference sequence). Original processing notes: Amplifying reference gene primers gave estimates of nucleated cell counts. Clones were read by immunoSEQ multiplex PCR, and TCRdb kept only the in-frame ones, dropping some. For V, J and clone size, that table is used; D and trimming come from the DNA. The sample gives more than 150,000 clones, under 85% of which show up once; 17% is in the top ten. The sequencing sample was made of peripheral blood. The source of this sequence is a man aged 60-69 years with active or convalescent COVID-19. The rearrangement joins TRBV19 to TRBJ2-2; D is unresolved. The CDR3 is CASSRDTNTGELFF. Here the CDR3 DNA reads TGTGCCAGTAGTAGAGACACAAACACCGGGGAGCTGTTTTTT. Full variable domain (outside the CDR3, taken from reference TRBV19 and TRBJ2-2): DGGITQSPKYLFRKEGQNVTLSCEQNLNHDAMYWYRQDPGQGLRLIYYSQIVNDFQKGDIAEGYSVSREKKESFPLTVTSAQKNPTAFYLCASSRDTNTGELFFGEGSRLTVL.